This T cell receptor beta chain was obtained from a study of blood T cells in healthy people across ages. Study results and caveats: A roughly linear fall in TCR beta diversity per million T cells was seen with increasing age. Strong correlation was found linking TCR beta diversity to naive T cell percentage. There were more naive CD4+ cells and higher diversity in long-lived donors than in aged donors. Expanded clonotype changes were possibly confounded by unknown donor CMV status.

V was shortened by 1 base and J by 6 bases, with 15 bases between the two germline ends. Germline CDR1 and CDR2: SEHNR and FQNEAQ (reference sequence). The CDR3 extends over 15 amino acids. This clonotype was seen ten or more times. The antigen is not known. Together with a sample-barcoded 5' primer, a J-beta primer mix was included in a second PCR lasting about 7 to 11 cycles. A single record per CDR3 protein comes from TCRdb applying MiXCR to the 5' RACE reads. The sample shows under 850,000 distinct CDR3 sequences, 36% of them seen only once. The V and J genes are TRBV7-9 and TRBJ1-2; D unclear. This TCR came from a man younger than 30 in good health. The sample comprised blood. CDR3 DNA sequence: TGTGCCAGCAGCTTAGGGGTCGATGATGGAGATGGCTACACCTTC. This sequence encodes CASSLGVDDGDGYTF. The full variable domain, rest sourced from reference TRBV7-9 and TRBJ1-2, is DTGVSQNPRHKITKRGQNVTFRCDPISEHNRLYWYRQTLGQGPEFLTYFQNEAQLEKSRLLSDRFSAERPKGSFSTLEIQRTEQGDSAMYLCASSLGVDDGDGYTFGSGTRLTVV.